These 8 T cell receptor beta chains were all obtained from the same sample, sequenced in a study of CDR3 diversity in severe acne. Using its own MiXCR run on the PCR reads, TCRdb lists one record per CDR3 protein. Of approximately 77,000 distinct CDR3 sequences in the sample, around 54% were seen once. Sequencing was done on a sample of blood. These receptors were taken from a male donor with severe acne vulgaris.

This clonotype was seen at least ten times. CDR3 in amino acids: CASSLVSDTQYF. The CDR3 bases are TGTGCCAGCAGCTTAGTTTCAGATACGCAGTATTTT. V usage is TRBV5-4 and J usage is TRBJ2-3; D gene uncertain. CDR1 and CDR2 from the germline V gene are SGHNT and YYREEE (reference sequence). The V and J ends lost 2 bases and 4 bases respectively, with 5 bases between them. This CDR3 is built from 12 residues. The full variable domain, with the rest looked up from reference TRBV5-4 and TRBJ2-3, is ETGVTQSPTHLIKTRGQQVTLRCSSQSGHNTVSWYQQALGQGPQFIFQYYREEENGRGNFPPRFSGLQFPNYSSELNVNALELDDSALYLCASSLVSDTQYFGPGTRLTVL.

This clonotype showed up just a few times. V usage is TRBV29-1 and J usage is TRBJ2-5, with D uncertain. Per the germline V gene, CDR1 is SQVTM and CDR2 is ANQGSEA. CDR3 length: 14 amino acids. V was shortened by 0 bases and J by 5 bases, with 13 bases between the two germline ends. The CDR3 DNA reads as TGCAGCGTTGAAGATTATATCGTAGGCGAGACCCAGTACTTC. Its translation is CSVEDYIVGETQYF.

This clonotype appeared many times. The rearrangement uses TRBV2 and TRBJ1-4, with 9 bases matching TRBD1. The CDR3 has 14 residues. Germline V gene lookup returns CDR1 SNHLY and CDR2 FYNNEI. Losses at the gene ends were 8 bases for V and 5 bases for J; bases not matched to a gene: 6. The CDR3 loop reads CASCAGTGNEKLFF. The DNA of the CDR3 is TGTGCCAGCTGTGCCGGGACAGGGAATGAAAAACTGTTTTTT.

This clonotype has just one count. The genes are TRBV4-3 and TRBJ2-1; 10 positions match TRBD2. V lost 0 bases to trimming and J lost 9 bases; unmatched junction nucleotides: 8. Per the germline V gene, CDR1 is LGHNA and CDR2 is YSLEER. The CDR3 length is 16 residues. CDR3 DNA: TGCGCCAGCAGCCAAGAACCGACTAGCGGGTTCACTGAGCAGTTCTTC. Its translation: CASSQEPTSGFTEQFF.

The rearrangement joins TRBV6-5 to TRBJ2-3; D could derive from TRBD1 or TRBD2 (6 bases each). The CDR3 is 16 amino acids. The V gene's germline CDR1 is MNHEY and CDR2 SVGAGI. Trimming left V 5 bases short and J 2 bases short, with 17 bases between. The CDR3 loop is CASSNHPRGVTDTQYF. As DNA, the CDR3 is TGTGCCAGCAGTAACCACCCTAGGGGGGTCACAGATACGCAGTATTTT.

This chain connects TRBV12-3 or TRBV12-4 to TRBJ1-6, with 7 bases fitting TRBD1. J was trimmed by 8 bases and V by 6 bases; bases with no gene match: 10. This CDR3 is built from 15 residues. DNA for the CDR3: TGTGCCAGCAGCTCGTCGACAGGGAGGCATTCACCCCTCCACTTT. Protein sequence: CASSSSTGRHSPLHF.

To note about this clonotype: Possible read error: a much larger clone is one base away. This CDR3 is missing its conserved last phenylalanine or tryptophan, likely due to a read error. The chain has TRBV7-2 and TRBJ1-3; D is undetermined. Germline assignment: CDR1 SGHTA and CDR2 FQGNSA. V was clipped by 4 bases and J by 5 bases, with 6 bases between them. The CDR3 spans 12 residues. CDR3 sequence reads: CASSSQRNTIYS. The DNA of the CDR3 is TGTGCCAGCAGCTCCCAGAGAAACACCATATATTCT.

This clonotype came up a few times. The chain recombines TRBV13 with TRBJ2-7, with D unclear. Germline V gene sequence: CDR1 PRHDT, CDR2 FYEKMQ (reference sequence). The CDR3 has 14 amino acids. Between the trimmed V and J ends, which lost 2 bases and 0 bases, there was a span of 8 bases. CDR3 sequence reads: CASSLWRSSYEQYF. For the CDR3, the DNA is TGTGCCAGCAGCTTATGGAGAAGCTCCTACGAGCAGTACTTC.